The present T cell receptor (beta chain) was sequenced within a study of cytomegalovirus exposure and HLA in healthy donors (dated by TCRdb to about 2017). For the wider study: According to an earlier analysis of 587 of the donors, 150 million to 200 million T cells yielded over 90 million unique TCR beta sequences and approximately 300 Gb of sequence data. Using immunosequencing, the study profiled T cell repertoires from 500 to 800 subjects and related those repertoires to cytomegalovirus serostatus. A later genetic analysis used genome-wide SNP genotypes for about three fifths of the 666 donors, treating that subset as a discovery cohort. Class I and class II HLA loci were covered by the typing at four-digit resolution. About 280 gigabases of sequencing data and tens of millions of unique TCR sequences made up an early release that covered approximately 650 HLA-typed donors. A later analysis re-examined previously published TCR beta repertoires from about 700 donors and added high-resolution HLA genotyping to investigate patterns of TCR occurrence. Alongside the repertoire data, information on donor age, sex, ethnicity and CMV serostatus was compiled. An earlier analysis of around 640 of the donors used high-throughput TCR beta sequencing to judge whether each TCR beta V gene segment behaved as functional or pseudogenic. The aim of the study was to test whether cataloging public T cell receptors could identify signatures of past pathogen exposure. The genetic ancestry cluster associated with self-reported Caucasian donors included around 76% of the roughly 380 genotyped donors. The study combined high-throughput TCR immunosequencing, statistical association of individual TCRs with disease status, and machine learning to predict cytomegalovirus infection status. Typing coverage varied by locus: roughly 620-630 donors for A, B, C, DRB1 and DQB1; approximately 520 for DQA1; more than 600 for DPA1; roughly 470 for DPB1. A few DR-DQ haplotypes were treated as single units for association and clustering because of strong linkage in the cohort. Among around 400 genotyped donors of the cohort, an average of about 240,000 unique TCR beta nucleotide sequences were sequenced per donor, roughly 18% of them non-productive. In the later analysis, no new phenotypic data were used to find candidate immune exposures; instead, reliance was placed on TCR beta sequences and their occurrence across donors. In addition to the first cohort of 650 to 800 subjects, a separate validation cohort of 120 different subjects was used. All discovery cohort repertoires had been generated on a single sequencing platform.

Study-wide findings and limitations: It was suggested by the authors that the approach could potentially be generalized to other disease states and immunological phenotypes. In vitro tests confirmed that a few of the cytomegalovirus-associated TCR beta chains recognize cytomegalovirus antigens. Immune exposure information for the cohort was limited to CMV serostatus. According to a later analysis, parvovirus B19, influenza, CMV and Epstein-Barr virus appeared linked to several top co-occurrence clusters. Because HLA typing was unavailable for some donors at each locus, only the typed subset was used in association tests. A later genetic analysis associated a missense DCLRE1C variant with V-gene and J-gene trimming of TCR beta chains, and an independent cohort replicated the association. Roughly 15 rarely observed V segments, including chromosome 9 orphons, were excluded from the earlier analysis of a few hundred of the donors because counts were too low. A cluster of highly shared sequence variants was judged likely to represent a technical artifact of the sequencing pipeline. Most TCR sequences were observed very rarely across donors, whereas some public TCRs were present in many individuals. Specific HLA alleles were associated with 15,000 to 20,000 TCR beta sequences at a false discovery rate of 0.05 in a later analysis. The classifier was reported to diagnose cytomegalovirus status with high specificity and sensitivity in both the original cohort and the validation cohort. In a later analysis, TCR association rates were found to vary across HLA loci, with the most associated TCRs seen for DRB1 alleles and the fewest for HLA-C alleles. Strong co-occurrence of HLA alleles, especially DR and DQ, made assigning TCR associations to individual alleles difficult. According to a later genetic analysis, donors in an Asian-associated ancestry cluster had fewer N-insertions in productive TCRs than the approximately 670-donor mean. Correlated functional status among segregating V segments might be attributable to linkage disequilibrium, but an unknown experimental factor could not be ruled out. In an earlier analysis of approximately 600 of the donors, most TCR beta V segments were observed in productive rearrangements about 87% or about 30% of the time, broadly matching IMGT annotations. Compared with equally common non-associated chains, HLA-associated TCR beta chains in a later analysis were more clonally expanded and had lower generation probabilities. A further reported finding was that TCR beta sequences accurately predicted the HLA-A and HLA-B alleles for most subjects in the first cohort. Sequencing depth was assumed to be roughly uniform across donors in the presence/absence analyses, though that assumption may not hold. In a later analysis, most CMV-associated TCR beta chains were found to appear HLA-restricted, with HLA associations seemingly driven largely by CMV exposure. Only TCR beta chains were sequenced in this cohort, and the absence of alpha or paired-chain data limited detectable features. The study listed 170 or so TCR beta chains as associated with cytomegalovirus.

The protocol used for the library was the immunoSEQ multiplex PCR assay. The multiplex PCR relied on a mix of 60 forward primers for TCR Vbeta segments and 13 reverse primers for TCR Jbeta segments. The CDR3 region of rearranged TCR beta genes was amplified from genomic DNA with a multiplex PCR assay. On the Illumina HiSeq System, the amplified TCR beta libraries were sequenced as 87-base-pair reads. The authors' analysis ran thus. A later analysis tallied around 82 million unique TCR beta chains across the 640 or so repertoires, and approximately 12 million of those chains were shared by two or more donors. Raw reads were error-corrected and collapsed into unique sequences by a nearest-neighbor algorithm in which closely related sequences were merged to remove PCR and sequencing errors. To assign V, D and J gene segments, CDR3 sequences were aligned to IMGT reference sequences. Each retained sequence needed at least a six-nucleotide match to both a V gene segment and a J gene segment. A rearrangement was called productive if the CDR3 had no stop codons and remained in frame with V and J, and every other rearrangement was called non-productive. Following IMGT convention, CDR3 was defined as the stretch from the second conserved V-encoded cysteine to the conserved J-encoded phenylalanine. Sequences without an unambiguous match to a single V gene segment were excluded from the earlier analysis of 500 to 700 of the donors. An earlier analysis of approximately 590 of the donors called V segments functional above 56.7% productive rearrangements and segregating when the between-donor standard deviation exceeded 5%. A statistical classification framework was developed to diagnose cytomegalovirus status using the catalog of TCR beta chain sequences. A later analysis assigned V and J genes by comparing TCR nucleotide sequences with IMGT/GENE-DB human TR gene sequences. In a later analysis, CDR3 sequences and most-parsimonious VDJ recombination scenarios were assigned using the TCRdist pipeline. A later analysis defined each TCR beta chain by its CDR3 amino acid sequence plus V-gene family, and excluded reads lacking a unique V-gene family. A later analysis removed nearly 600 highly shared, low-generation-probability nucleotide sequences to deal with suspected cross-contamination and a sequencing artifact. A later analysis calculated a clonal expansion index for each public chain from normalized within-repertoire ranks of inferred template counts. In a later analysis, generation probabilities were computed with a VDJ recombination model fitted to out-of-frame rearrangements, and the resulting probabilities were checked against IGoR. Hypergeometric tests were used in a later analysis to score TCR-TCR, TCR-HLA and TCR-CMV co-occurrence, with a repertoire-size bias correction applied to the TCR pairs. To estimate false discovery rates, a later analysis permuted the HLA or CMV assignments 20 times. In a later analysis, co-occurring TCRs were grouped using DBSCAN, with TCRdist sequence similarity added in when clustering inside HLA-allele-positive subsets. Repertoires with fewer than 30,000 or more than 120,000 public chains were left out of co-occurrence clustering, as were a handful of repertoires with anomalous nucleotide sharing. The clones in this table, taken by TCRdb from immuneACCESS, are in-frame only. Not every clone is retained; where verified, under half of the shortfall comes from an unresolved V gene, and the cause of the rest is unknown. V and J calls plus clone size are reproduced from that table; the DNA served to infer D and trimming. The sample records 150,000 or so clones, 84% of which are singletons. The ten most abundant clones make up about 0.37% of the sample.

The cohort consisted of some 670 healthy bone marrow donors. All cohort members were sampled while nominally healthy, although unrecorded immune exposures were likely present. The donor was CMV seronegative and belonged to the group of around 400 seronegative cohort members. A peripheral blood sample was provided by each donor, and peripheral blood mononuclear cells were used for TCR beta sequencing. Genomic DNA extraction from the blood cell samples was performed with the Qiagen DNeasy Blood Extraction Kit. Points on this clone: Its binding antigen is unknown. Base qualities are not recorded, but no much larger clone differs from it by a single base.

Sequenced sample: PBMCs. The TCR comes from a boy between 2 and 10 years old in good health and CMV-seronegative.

CDR3 protein: CASSSQLYGYTF. The nucleotide sequence reads as follows: TGTGCCAGCAGTTCCCAACTCTATGGCTACACCTTC. In this chain, TRBV6-5 is recombined with TRBJ1-2, with no confident D gene call. In the germline V gene, CDR1 corresponds to MNHEY and CDR2 to SVGAGI. The junction carries 7 bases between V and J, which are trimmed by 4 bases and 4 bases respectively. Including cysteine and phenylalanine, the CDR3 has 12 amino acids. The entry retains the CDR3 DNA only, 36 bases that are in frame from base 1.